This entry features one T cell receptor (beta chain) sequence. This clone's antigen is unknown. No per-base quality is available; no much larger clone lies one base away. This record belongs to a study of T cell responses to AZD1222 COVID-19 vaccine (dated by TCRdb to the early 2020s). General notes on the study: A total of 230 to 250 trial participants underwent TCR sequencing, of whom some 200 had received two doses of AZD1222 and some 26 had received two doses of the MenACWY control vaccine. Enrollment into the trials was organized by age into subgroups of 18-55, 56-69 and 70-plus years, and those subgroups contained roughly 150, 30 and 60 TCR-sequenced participants, respectively.

The germline V gene provides CDR1 SGHRS and CDR2 YFSETQ. At the junction V is shortened by 3 bases and J by 3 bases; bases outside the gene matches: 1. From cysteine to phenylalanine, the CDR3 is 16 amino acids long. The DNA shown is the 48-base CDR3, in frame from base 1. The CDR3 regions of human TCRbeta chains were subjected to immunosequencing. Regarding the original processing steps: TCRs in the repertoires were matched against a reference library of SARS-CoV-2-specific TCRs that had been generated with the MIRA antigen-specificity platform. Breadth meant the fraction of unique TCRs that were SARS-CoV-2-associated, whereas depth meant the fraction of total T cells that were SARS-CoV-2-associated. Using the MIRA data, each spike-specific TCR was mapped to the spike region that the TCR reacts to and placed in a CD4 or CD8 class. Log10-transformed breadth and depth values were compared by one-way ANOVA with Sidak's multiple comparisons tests. Here the immuneACCESS table is served through TCRdb, limited to in-frame sequences with V and J called. Missing clones are a known gap in these copies; in checked studies unresolved V genes cover under half, and the rest lacks a known reason. V and J calls and clone size are copied from that table; D and trimming were computed from the DNA. Recorded for this sample are tens of thousands of clones; approximately 83% of them occurred a single time. 6.5% of the sample lies in the top ten.

The study at large found these results: Nearly half of unique spike-specific TCRs reportedly recognized epitopes outside regions mutated in the B.1.351 and B.1.1.7 variants. The 56-69-year group was small, and its depth increase did not reach significance, likely because of low power. After two AZD1222 doses, spike-specific TCR breadth and depth were significantly higher than at day 0 and than in MenACWY recipients. CD4 TCRs associated with the vaccine covered the entire spike protein, and the dominant responses were in regions 160-218 and 743-854. Only five to seven AZD1222 recipients were SARS-CoV-2 seropositive at baseline, limiting conclusions about previously exposed vaccinees. Because no day 14 peak-response samples were available, repertoires were characterized only after the peak T cell response. Participants were mostly white British and included more females than males, and it was suggested by the authors that clonal diversity may have been underestimated.

Interpreted using the paper, the time point label stands for: about 28 days (+/-7) after the second vaccine dose. AZD1222 recipients given second doses at about 4 weeks or at about 12 weeks were pooled, since spike-specific TCR depth and breadth were not found to differ between the two schedules. Samples from vaccinated people were obtained from the UK trials COV001 and COV002, which included a single-blind randomized controlled phase 2/3 trial of AZD1222 (ChAdOx1 nCoV-19) in healthy adults. For TCRbeta chain sequencing, PBMC samples were collected from trial participants at day 0 and at day 28 after the second dose.

Sequencing used peripheral blood, obtained 28 days after the second AZD1222 dose. The sequence joins TRBV5-1 to TRBJ2-2; 14 bases in the middle match TRBD2. This TCR derives from an adult who received the AZD1222 COVID-19 vaccine. The CDR3 is CASSWTSGGYTGELFF. The sequenced DNA: TGCGCCAGCAGCTGGACTAGCGGGGGGTACACCGGGGAGCTGTTTTTT.